This T cell receptor (beta chain) was captured in a study of T-cell reconstitution after alpha-beta-depleted transplantation in children. Unique molecular identifiers tagged the TCRbeta library. Using its own MiXCR run on the PCR reads, TCRdb lists one record per CDR3 protein. Of about 610,000 distinct CDR3 sequences listed, approximately 10% were seen once; the top ten hold roughly 4%. The CDR3 runs 20 residues. Trimming removed 4 bases at V and 4 bases at J, with 28 bases between. Germline lookup yields CDR1 SGHVS and CDR2 FQNEAQ. Sequences were derived from PBMCs from the stem cell graft donor, sampled from the stem cell graft. The sequence derives from a human donor who donated a stem cell graft to a child with acute myeloid leukemia. The gene calls are TRBV7-8 and TRBJ2-2; a possible D gene is TRBD2 (7 bases). CDR3 nucleotides: TGTGCCAGCAGCTGGCCGACAGGCGGTATGACTAGCAGATTCACCGGGGAGCTGTTTTTT. This translates into CASSWPTGGMTSRFTGELFF.